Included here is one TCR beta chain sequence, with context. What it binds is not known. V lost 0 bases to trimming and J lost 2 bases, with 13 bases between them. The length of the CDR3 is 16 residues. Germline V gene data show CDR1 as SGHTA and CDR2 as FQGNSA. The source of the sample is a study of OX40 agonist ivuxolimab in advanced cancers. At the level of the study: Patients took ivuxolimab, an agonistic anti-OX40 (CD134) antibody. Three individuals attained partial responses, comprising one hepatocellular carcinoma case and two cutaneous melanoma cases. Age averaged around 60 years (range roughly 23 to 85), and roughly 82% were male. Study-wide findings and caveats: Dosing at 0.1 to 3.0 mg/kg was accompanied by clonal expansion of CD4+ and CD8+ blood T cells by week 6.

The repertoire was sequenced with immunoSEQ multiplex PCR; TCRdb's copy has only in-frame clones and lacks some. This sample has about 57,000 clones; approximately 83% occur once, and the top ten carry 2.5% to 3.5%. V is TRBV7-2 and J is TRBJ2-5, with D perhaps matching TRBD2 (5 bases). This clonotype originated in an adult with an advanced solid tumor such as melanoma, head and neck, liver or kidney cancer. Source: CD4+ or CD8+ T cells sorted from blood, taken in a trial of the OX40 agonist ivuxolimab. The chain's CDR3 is CASSLALSAGQETQYF. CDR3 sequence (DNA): TGTGCCAGCAGCTTAGCGCTCTCCGCGGGTCAAGAGACCCAGTACTTC.